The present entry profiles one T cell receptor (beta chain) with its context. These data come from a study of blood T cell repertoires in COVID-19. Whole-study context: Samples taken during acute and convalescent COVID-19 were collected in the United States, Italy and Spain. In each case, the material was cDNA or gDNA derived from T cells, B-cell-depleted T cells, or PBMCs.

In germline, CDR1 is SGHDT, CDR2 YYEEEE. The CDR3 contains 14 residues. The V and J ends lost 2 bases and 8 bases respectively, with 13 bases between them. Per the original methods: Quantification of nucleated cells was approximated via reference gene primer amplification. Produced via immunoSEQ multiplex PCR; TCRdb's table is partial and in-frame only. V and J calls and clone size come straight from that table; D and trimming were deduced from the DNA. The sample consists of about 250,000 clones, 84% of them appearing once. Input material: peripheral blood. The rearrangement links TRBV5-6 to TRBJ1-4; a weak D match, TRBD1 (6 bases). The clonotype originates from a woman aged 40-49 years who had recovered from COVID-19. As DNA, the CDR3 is TGTGCCAGCAGCTTCTTCCCCGGGACAGAAAAACTGTTTTTT. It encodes CASSFFPGTEKLFF.